This TCR beta chain was sequenced for a study of brain T cells in children with intractable seizures. This clone was counted a single time. Sequenced by immunoSEQ multiplex PCR; TCRdb stores in-frame clones only, minus some. The sample carries 110,000 or so clones, under 95% recorded once. From germline, CDR1 is GTSNPN and CDR2 SVGIG (reference sequence). CDR3 length: 12 amino acids. Trimming removed 2 bases from V and 10 bases from J, with 14 bases in between. Pre-surgery treatment included at least one anti-epileptic drug. V and J are TRBV30 and TRBJ1-1; D is perhaps TRBD1 (5 bases). This TCR derives from a boy in the first two years of life with hemimegalencephaly and intractable seizures. This specimen consisted of peripheral blood, obtained at surgery. DNA for the CDR3: TGTGCCTGGAGTTCAGGGACCGACCGAGCTTTCTTT. This sequence encodes CAWSSGTDRAFF.